This TCR beta chain appears in the sequencing data of a study of CD8+CD57+ T cells in acquired aplastic anemia (dated by TCRdb to about 2018). Regarding the research as a whole: On average, sorted CD4+ and CD8+ cells yielded approximately 3 ug of extracted DNA, with a range of about 0.19 to 30 ug. For healthy donor samples, the average read count was about 10 million for CD4+ cells and 11.0 million for CD8+ cells. Points the paper makes about the study in general: Between patients and healthy controls, no significant difference in CD8+ Simpson's diversity was found (P=0.060). About 28 CD8+ CDR3 sequences were found in both patients and controls but appeared to be highly expressed in patients and within the immunodominant clones of the patients.

In the germline V gene, CDR1 corresponds to SNHLY and CDR2 to FYNNEI. The CDR3 covers 14 residues, taking in both the cysteine and the phenylalanine. Only the CDR3 DNA stays, 42 bases, in frame from base 1. V gives up 6 bases and J gives up 0 bases, and the segment between their germline ends measures 8 bases. TCR repertoires of sorted CD4+ and CD8+ blood T cells from severe aplastic anemia patients and healthy subjects were deep-sequenced in the study. Ficoll-Paque density gradient centrifugation was used to isolate peripheral blood mononuclear cells. Before DNA extraction, CD4+ and CD8+ T cells were sorted by FACS or by magnetic beads. This clonotype has ten or more counts. What antigen it recognizes has not been identified. No qualities accompany the bases; no much larger clone lies one base away. TCR beta VDJ combination and CDR3 sequence profiling used genomic DNA as the template. TCR repertoire sequencing was run on an Illumina HiSeq 2000. From the authors' description of their analysis: TRBV/TRBJ rearrangement plots, CDR3 size and DJ length profiles, and Simpson's diversity index were used to evaluate the repertoires. Whichever DNA sequence was most abundant in the deep sequencing data was defined as the immunodominant clone. CDR3 amino acid sequences were screened for sharing across subjects and were compared with published repertoires and the VDJdb database. The raw public data were reprocessed by TCRdb itself: fastp quality trimming at Q25, MiXCR clonotype calling, in-frame beta chains only. Each record represents a unique CDR3 protein, reported with the most common genes and DNA among its rows. The authors' filters were not applied to this entry. For this sample the table gives 200,000 to 250,000 distinct CDR3 sequences, of which 34% were detected only once. In total, the top ten clones hold 0.9% to 1.2% of the sample.

The V and J genes are TRBV2 and TRBJ1-4, with a weak D call of TRBD1 (5 bases match). Material: sorted CD4+, CD8+, or CD8+CD57+ T cells (not recorded which) from PBMCs. This TCR came from a human donor in good health, serving as a control. The CDR3 amino acid sequence is: CASRETATNEKLFF. The nucleotides read TGTGCCAGCAGGGAGACAGCAACTAATGAAAAACTGTTTTTT.